What follows is one T cell receptor beta chain and its context. These data belong to a study of blood T cell repertoires in COVID-19. Looked up from germline, CDR1 is SGHKS and CDR2 is YYEKEE (reference sequence). The CDR3 contains 15 residues. The V gene lost 1 base and the J gene lost 4 bases, with 12 bases spanning the gap. Measured with immunoSEQ multiplex PCR; TCRdb has only the in-frame clones, and not every one. This sample yields about 260,000 clones, of which around 87% are seen a single time; less than 2.5% belongs to the top ten. The chain is built from TRBV5-5 and TRBJ1-5; possible D gene TRBD1, 6 bases. The sequenced sample consisted of PBMCs or T cells enriched from blood (not recorded which). This clonotype was sampled from a woman between 18 and 29 years old who had recovered from COVID-19. As DNA, the CDR3 is TGTGCCAGCAGCTTGTGGCAGAGGGGGAATCAGCCCCAGCATTTT. Encoded protein: CASSLWQRGNQPQHF.